This T cell receptor (beta chain) was retrieved from a study of CD8+ T cells in alopecia areata (dated by TCRdb to 2017 to 2018). In terms of the full investigation: High-throughput TCRbeta sequencing was used to examine T cell clonal expansion in alopecia areata in both the C3H/HeJ mouse model and human patients. Human TCRbeta sequencing covered scalp tissue and sorted CD4+ and CD8+ peripheral blood T cells from patchy and totalis/universalis alopecia areata patients and healthy controls. Scalp clonality was compared across normal scalp (n=4), patchy alopecia areata scalp (n=8), and alopecia totalis/universalis scalp (n=8). RNA was extracted with the PAXgene miRNA kit for fixed scalp, the miRNeasy kit for PBMCs, and the RNeasy kit for mouse skin. immunoSEQ multiplex PCR using 35 Vbeta forward primers and 13 Jbeta reverse primers was used to amplify TCRbeta CDR3 regions.

For this clone: Its antigen target is currently unknown. Base-call qualities are not available, and no considerably larger clone is one nucleotide away.

PBMCs were separated by density centrifugation and stained for CD3, CD4 and CD8, after which CD4+ and CD8+ T cells were sorted on a FACSAria. Unaffected controls provided scalp biopsies and blood samples. Library preparation was by the immunoSEQ multiplex PCR assay. RNA was extracted from all samples and reverse transcribed into cDNA, which served as template for TCR sequencing. SuperScript III was used to make first-strand cDNA, primed with a 2:1 mix of oligo-dT and random hexamers. A synthetic immune receptor repertoire was used to gauge amplification bias, and whatever bias remained was removed computationally. For the original study's pipeline: Raw reads were preprocessed for error removal, and CDR3 was defined according to IMGT conventions as running from the conserved cysteine to phenylalanine. To get clonality, Shannon entropy was normalized by log2 of the number of productive unique TCRs and the result was subtracted from 1. Scalp TCRbeta sequences were cross-referenced with sorted blood CD4 and CD8 repertoires so that the CD4 or CD8 identity of scalp clones could be inferred. The table comes from immuneACCESS by way of TCRdb, which keeps in-frame sequences with V and J called. Part of the clones is missing from these tables; in studies checked, under half for an unresolved V gene and the rest for unknown reasons. The D gene and trimming were derived from the DNA, and the V and J assignments and clone size from that table. The sample table lists 100,000 to 130,000 clones, around 59% of them with a count of one. Roughly 19% of the sample lies in the top ten.

General study outcomes and caveats: Higher clonality and more expanded CD8+ clones were observed in lesional scalp than in normal scalp, particularly in alopecia totalis/universalis, a finding suggestive of antigenic drive. Unlike mouse skin, which is dominated by gammadelta T cells, normal human skin has resident alphabeta T cells that are also sequenced, and this complicates analysis of the scalp TCR repertoire. TCR sequences shared between patients were less clear than in mice, possibly partly because of HLA diversity in the patient population.

The sample comprised CD8+ T cells sorted from blood. This receptor was obtained from a human donor in good health.

The nucleotide sequence reads as follows: TGTGCCAGCCAATTTGGGCTCTCCTACGAGCAGTACTTC. The translation is CASQFGLSYEQYF. The receptor chain draws on TRBV5-6 and TRBJ2-7, with the D gene too uncertain to name. The CDR3 goes from the cysteine to the phenylalanine over 13 residues. Of the read, only the CDR3 DNA is kept; its 39 bases are in frame from base 1. Deletion took 7 bases off V and 0 bases off J, with a span of 11 bases between the germline ends. Reading the germline V gene gives CDR1 SGHDT and CDR2 YYEEEE.